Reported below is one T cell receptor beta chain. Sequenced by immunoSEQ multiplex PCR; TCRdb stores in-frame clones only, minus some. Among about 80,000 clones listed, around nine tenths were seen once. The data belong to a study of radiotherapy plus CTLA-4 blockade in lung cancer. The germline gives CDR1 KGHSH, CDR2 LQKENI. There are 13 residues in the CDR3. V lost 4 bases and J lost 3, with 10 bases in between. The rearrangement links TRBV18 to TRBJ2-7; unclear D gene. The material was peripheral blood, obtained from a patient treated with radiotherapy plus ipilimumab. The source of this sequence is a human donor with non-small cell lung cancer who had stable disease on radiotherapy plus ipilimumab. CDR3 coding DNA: TGTGCCAGCTCACTCACGGACGGCTACGAGCAGTACTTC. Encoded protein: CASSLTDGYEQYF.